This TCR beta chain was recovered during a study of beta chain features in type 1 diabetes. General study points: In every one of the four CD4+ subsets, TCRB CDR3s were moderately but significantly shorter in Type 1 diabetes patients. PCR may have favored shorter templates equally in patients and controls.

This clone was counted a few times. Its specificity is unknown. CDR3 size: 15 residues. The germline gives CDR1 SGDLS, CDR2 YYNGEE. The V end lost 3 bases, the J end lost 7 bases, and 14 bases lay between the germline ends. The investigators reverse transcribed all of the isolated RNA, so they sequenced expressed TCRB transcripts. Clones were read by immunoSEQ multiplex PCR, and TCRdb kept only the in-frame ones, dropping some. Seen here are 600,000 or so clones, around 12% observed once, and the top ten hold over 0.1%. J is TRBJ1-6 and V is TRBV9, with TRBD1 as a possible D gene (5 bases). The sequenced sample consisted of naive CD4+ T cells from blood. This clonotype was sampled from a man aged 25-40 years with type 1 diabetes. The CDR3, as DNA: TGTGCCAGCAGCGCGGGGGGTGCCAGCAATTCACCCCTCCACTTT. Its protein product is CASSAGGASNSPLHF.